This TCR beta chain was profiled in a study of Ad26.COV2.S vaccination and SARS-CoV-2 variants (dated by TCRdb to the early 2020s). Background for the entire study: Vaccine-arm donors came from COV1001, a multicentre, randomized, double-blind, placebo-controlled phase I-IIa trial of Ad26.COV2.S in healthy adults. Ad26.COV2.S was administered intramuscularly at 5 x 10^10 or 1 x 10^11 viral particles, either as a single shot or as two shots given 56 days apart. TCRbeta repertoire sequencing was used to assess the specificity and breadth of SARS-CoV-2-reactive T cell receptors after Ad26.COV2.S vaccination. A total of 32 samples were included in the TCR-sequenced set, comprising some 20 Ad26.COV2.S vaccine recipients, 5 placebo recipients and 8 SARS-CoV-2 convalescent individuals. Trial participants were randomized into five groups of five: low-dose or high-dose Ad26.COV2.S given once or twice, or placebo on both occasions. Blinding of investigators to trial group allocation was maintained during experiments and outcome assessment.

Overall results and qualifications from the work: It was noted by the authors that total T cell responses may have been underestimated by the TCR breadth and depth analyses. Vaccine and placebo recipients had comparable non-spike TCR breadth, which fits with the vaccine containing only spike. After vaccination, spike-specific CD8+ and CD4+ T cell responses were reported to show substantial breadth. The study lacked the statistical power to compare responses across vaccine doses or regimens. Spike-specific TCR breadth was higher in Ad26.COV2.S recipients than in placebo recipients (P = 0.0014).

The meaning of the sample's treatment or condition label: around 19 received Ad26.COV2.S at low or high dose, single or two shots; 5 received placebo; per-sample allocation not given. For vaccine and placebo recipients, repertoires were sequenced using samples collected on day 63 after the first injection. Between 29 July and 7 August 2020, Cohort 1b enrolled fewer than 30 adults aged 18-55 years at one site in Boston, USA. Ad26.COV2.S consisted of a replication-incompetent adenovirus type 26 vector by which a prefusion-stabilized SARS-CoV-2 spike protein from the original Wuhan strain was expressed. The immunoSEQ Assay was the method used to sequence TCRbeta CDR3 regions. After extraction, genomic DNA underwent amplification by bias-controlled multiplex PCR, followed by high-throughput sequencing. The paper's processing steps were these. To quantify the absolute abundance of every unique TCRbeta CDR3 region, sequences were collapsed and filtered. T cell fraction was estimated by normalization of TCRbeta template counts to usable DNA, with usable DNA being measured through amplification of reference genes present in all nucleated cells. Repertoire TCRs were annotated as SARS-CoV-2-specific when V gene, CDR3 amino acid sequence and J gene were exactly matched to a known reactive TCR set. The reference SARS-CoV-2 TCR set was obtained from MIRA and was filtered for enrichment in COVID-19-positive ImmuneCODE repertoires, whereby public or cross-reactive TCRs were removed. Based on the MIRA antigens, annotated TCRs were further analysed at the level of specific ORF or position within ORF. Breadth was defined as the number of annotated unique rearrangements divided by the total number of unique productive rearrangements, and depth was defined as the summed frequency of the annotated unique rearrangements. Two-sided Wilcoxon rank-sum tests were used to compare TCR breadth between groups. TCRdb retrieved this table from immuneACCESS and kept in-frame rearrangements only. Not all clones are present; in checked studies, unresolved V genes account for under half, and no reason is known for the remainder. Clone size and the V and J calls come from that table; the DNA yielded D and trimming. Recorded for this sample are about 320,000 clones; around four fifths of them occurred a single time. The ten largest make up 2.1% of the sample.

The CDR3 holds 16 amino acids from the cysteine to the phenylalanine. Of all the DNA, just the CDR3 is kept, 48 bases in frame from base 1. From a lookup of the germline V gene (reference sequence), CDR1 and CDR2 are LNHDA and SQIVND. V is reduced by 10 bases and J by 0 bases, leaving a spacing of 19 bases between them. This clone was recorded a few times. Its antigen is currently not known. No much larger clone is present one base from it, and per-base qualities are unavailable. This material consisted of peripheral blood, taken in a trial of Ad26.COV2.S vaccine versus placebo. The TCR was taken from a person between 18 and 59 years old who received the Ad26.COV2.S COVID-19 vaccine or a placebo. The V gene is TRBV19 and the J gene is TRBJ1-5, and the D gene may be TRBD1, 5 bases matching. The DNA reads TGTGCCACCCGCATCCGGGACGACTATAGCAATCAGCCCCAGCATTTT. This encodes CATRIRDDYSNQPQHF.